The T cell receptor beta chain described here comes from a study of beta chain features in type 1 diabetes (dated by TCRdb to the late 2010s). Notes on the research overall: Mean age, gender distribution, total cell number and subset yield did not differ between patients and healthy donors. A total of 85 million to 140 million sorted cells were examined across all samples, and a strong correlation was observed between cell number per subset and RNA yield. In the study, recently diagnosed type 1 diabetes patients and matched healthy donors were compared on the TCRB repertoires of their sorted circulating CD4+ T cell subsets. Whereas all 30 or so donors provided naive and central memory subsets, regulatory and stem cell-like memory subsets were isolated from just 8 patients and about eight healthy donors.

The High Capacity cDNA Reverse Transcription Kit was used to reverse transcribe all of the isolated RNA, meaning that expressed TCRB transcripts were what got sequenced. Deep immunoSEQ sequencing was applied to naive, central memory and regulatory T cell samples, giving an average of about 3.57 million total reads per sample. After sorted cells were lysed in RLT buffer, RNA was extracted with DNase-treated RNeasy Micro or Mini kits, with the choice depending on cell number. Each cell subset was processed on its own to prevent cross-contamination, while patient and healthy donor samples were processed together. Using the immunoSEQ multiplex PCR, TCRB sequences were amplified from cDNA into 87-bp fragments spanning the CDR3 region. Amplicons were sequenced on the Illumina HiSeq platform. Concerning the study's data processing: Synthetic template baselines were used to correct PCR bias computationally, reads within Hamming distance 2 were collapsed, and singletons that could not be merged were discarded. Reads were aligned against IMGT so that V, D and J genes, CDR3 length and insertions or deletions at six rearrangement sites could be assigned. Within each subset, clonotype counts were normalized to sorted cell number, and only after that were true diversity and Gini coefficients computed with the tcR R package. Repertoire sharing was quantified using the overlap coefficient calculated on TCRB nucleotide sequences. Out-of-frame TCRB sequences from naive cells were analyzed as a proxy for the pre-selection repertoire. What TCRdb holds here is the immuneACCESS table cut down to in-frame rearrangements. Part of the clones is not present; checked against another copy, under half of the missing clones reflect an unresolved V gene, and the others are unexplained. V and J calls plus clone size are reproduced from that table; the DNA served to infer D and trimming. The sample table holds a few hundred thousand clones, of which about 14% were seen once. The top ten hold around 0.02% of the sample.

Each donor gave one peripheral blood draw, averaging approximately 0.11 L, which was collected into heparinised tubes. A BD FACSAria II and a panel including CD45RO, CCR7, CD25, CD127, CD95 and CD27 were used to sort naive, central memory, regulatory and stem cell-like memory CD4+ T cells. Every sorted population had a purity above 95%. PBMCs were isolated right away by Lymphoprep density gradient centrifugation and were stained directly, without culture. So that batch effects would be minimized, each experiment stained and sorted samples in pairs, pairing one healthy donor with one patient. The CDR3, from cysteine to phenylalanine, totals 14 residues. The DNA shown is the 42-base CDR3, in frame from base 1. The junction shows trimming of 3 bases on V and 8 bases on J, and the gene matches do not reach 10 bases of it. In the germline V gene (reference sequence), CDR1 corresponds to GTSNPN and CDR2 to SVGIG.

This clone came up a few times. This clone's antigen is unknown. Base qualities are not provided; no much larger clone lies one nucleotide away. Overall results and qualifications from the work: PCR may preferentially amplify shorter templates, but because patient and control samples were amplified and corrected together, any resulting skew would affect both groups equally. In all four CD4+ subsets, TCRB CDR3 length was moderately but significantly shorter in type 1 diabetes patients. Naive, central memory and regulatory TCRB repertoires appeared more similar among patients than among healthy donors. At VDJ recombination sites, patients with type 1 diabetes made fewer insertions and deleted more nucleotides, a pattern implying thymic rearrangement abnormalities. Sequencing cDNA rather than genomic DNA could over-represent highly expressing activated cells, although activation and CD3 levels did not differ between groups. Because the HLA sub-analyses included only small numbers of individuals, any influence of HLA type on TCRB rearrangement was left unresolved.

Sample: naive CD4+ T cells from blood. Sample cell subset or site, as interpreted from the label and publication: true naive CD4+ T cells. The clonotype comes from a woman aged 18 to 35 in good health. The chain is assembled from TRBV30 and TRBJ2-4, and 7 junction bases match TRBD2. The DNA sequence is given as TGTGCCTGGAGAATAGGACTAGAAACCGACATTCAGTACTTC. Its protein reads: CAWRIGLETDIQYF.